This T cell receptor (beta chain) came from a study of shared clonotypes between healthy human individuals (dated by TCRdb to between 2020 and 2021). Describing the broader study: A couple of women and a few men aged 18 to 49 years were included in the cohort. The study deeply sequenced blood TCR repertoires of five healthy adults to estimate repertoire size and the extent of clonotype sharing between individuals. To increase sequencing depth and limit assay-specific biases, TCR repertoire library preparation and sequencing were carried out by different laboratories using diverse techniques. Each donor's leukapheresis produced roughly between roughly 0.85 and 10 billion PBMCs. For each donor, CD4 naive and CD4 memory were each run on three plates, CD8 naive on two plates, and CD8 memory on one plate. Here is what the overall study found, with its caveats: Estimated clonotype richness was generally larger for naive than for memory subsets. About 5% of naive CD4, more than 3% of naive CD8, about 2.5% of memory CD4, and roughly 0.4% of memory CD8 clonotypes were shared across several donors. Higher generation probabilities were observed for clonotypes shared by all four sorted-subset donors than for non-shared clonotypes. Pairwise subsampling indicated that sequencing depth was expected to affect the degree of clonotype sharing among donors. Incomplete sequencing was indicated by rarefaction of sorted-subset datasets, despite the large sequencing depth. The genetic and exposure-history diversity represented was limited by the small number of donors. Sampling was limited to blood, and TCR repertoires in tissue likely differ from TCR repertoires in blood.

V trim: 6 bases; J trim: 9 bases; unmatched bases: 18. There are 17 amino acids in the CDR3, from cysteine to phenylalanine inclusive. Only the CDR3 DNA is retained, 51 bases long and in frame from the first base. From a lookup of the germline V gene (reference sequence), CDR1 and CDR2 are SGHKS and YYEKEE. Regarding this clone: No antigen is known for it. No much larger clone is present one base from it, and per-base qualities are unavailable.

Using the deep immunoSEQ assay, multiplex PCR amplified TCR CDR3 regions from genomic DNA. Extracted genomic DNA from each cell subset was distributed evenly across all wells of several immunoSEQ 96-well plates, and each plate was treated as a replicate. Each replicate PCR for sorted subsets received 150 to 250 ng genomic DNA, equal to roughly 29,000 T cell genomes. The purified libraries were quantified using a Qubit 3.0 fluorometer, sized with a Bioanalyzer 2100, and then quantified again using the KAPA Library Quantification kit. Every immunoSEQ 96-well plate was sequenced on a separate single-read 150-cycle Illumina NextSeq 550 flow cell. In the original analysis: Because the immunoSEQ output included only junctional sequences and no quality scores, the filtering could not be the same as the filtering used for full-length reads. Sequences were annotated with PyIR, a Python wrapper for IgBLAST v1.9, and V/J genes and CDR3 were assigned using IMGT germline references. Reads were filtered out if the reads had weak V/J assignments (E-value above 1e-6), no CDR3, stop codons, out-of-frame junctions, or ambiguous translated residues. V3J clonotypes were defined by identical inferred V gene, J gene, and CDR3 amino acid sequence. The percentage overlap between two repertoires was calculated by dividing the number of shared unique clonotypes by the size of the smaller repertoire. Richness of each repertoire was evaluated using RTK rarefaction, the Chao1 estimator, and Recon v2.1 estimates of unobserved clonotypes. Generation probabilities for all TCRbeta clonotypes obtained by the gDNA method from a handful of donors were computed using OLGA. Entries here come from immuneACCESS through TCRdb and include only in-frame sequences with V and J called. Some clones fail to appear in such tables; in the studies checked, an unresolved V gene covers under half of the shortfall, and the cause of the remainder is unknown. V, J and clone size derive from that table, while D and trimming were established from the DNA sequence. In this sample the table shows roughly 850,000 clones, about 96% of which occur a single time. Around 0.25% of the sample goes to the ten largest clones.

CD8 naive samples were CD45RO-negative cells positively selected for CCR7, giving a CD45RA+CCR7+ population that excluded TemRA cells. Healthy HIV-negative adults with no recently reported acute infections or vaccinations were included as donors. Every donor was a Caucasian adult living in Nashville, Tennessee, USA. Blood was obtained by leukapheresis, after which PBMCs were separated by Ficoll-Histopaque density gradient centrifugation and cryopreserved in liquid nitrogen vapor phase. Analytical flow cytometry was used to check the purity and quantity of each magnetically sorted T cell population. From each sorted fraction, genomic DNA was isolated and quantified by UV absorbance on a Nanodrop 2000c.

This TCR was recovered from a man aged 25 to 40 in good health. Input material: naive CD8+ T cells sorted from blood. The cell subset or site label, as the study defines it: CD45RA+CCR7+. The chain is assembled from TRBV5-5 and TRBJ2-7, with 13 middle bases fitting TRBD2. The CDR3: CASIDLGLAGSSTGQYF. The DNA sequence is given as TGTGCCAGCATTGACCTGGGACTAGCGGGATCTTCTACCGGGCAGTACTTC.